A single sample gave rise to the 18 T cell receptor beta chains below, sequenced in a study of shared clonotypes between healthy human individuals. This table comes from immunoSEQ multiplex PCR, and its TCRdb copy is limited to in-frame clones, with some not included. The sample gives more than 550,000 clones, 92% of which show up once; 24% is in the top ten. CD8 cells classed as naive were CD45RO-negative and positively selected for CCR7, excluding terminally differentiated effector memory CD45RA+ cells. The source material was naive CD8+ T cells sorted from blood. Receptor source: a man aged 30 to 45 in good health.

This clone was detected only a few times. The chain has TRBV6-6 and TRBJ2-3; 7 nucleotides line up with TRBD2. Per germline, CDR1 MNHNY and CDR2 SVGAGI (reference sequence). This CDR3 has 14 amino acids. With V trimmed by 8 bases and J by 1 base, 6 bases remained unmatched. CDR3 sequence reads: CASQWEGGTDTQYF. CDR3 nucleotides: TGTGCCAGCCAATGGGAGGGAGGCACAGATACGCAGTATTTT.

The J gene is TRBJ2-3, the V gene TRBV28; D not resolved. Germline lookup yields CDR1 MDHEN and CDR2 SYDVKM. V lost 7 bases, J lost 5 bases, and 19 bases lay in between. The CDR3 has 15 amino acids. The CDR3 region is CASNPGASLGDTQYF. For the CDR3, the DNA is TGTGCCAGCAACCCCGGAGCTAGTCTTGGAGATACGCAGTATTTT.

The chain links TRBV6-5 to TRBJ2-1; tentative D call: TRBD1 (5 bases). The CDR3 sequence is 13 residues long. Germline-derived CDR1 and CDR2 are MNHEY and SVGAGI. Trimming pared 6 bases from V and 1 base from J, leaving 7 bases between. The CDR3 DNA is TGTGCCAGCAGCCAGGGTTCCTACAATGAGCAGTTCTTC. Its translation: CASSQGSYNEQFF.

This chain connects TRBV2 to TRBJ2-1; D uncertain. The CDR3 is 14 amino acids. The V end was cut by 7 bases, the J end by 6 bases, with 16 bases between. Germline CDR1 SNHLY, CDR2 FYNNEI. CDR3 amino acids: CASIWERATNEQFF. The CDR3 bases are TGTGCCAGCATATGGGAACGGGCCACCAATGAGCAGTTCTTC. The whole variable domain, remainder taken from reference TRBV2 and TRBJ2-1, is EPEVTQTPSHQVTQMGQEVILRCVPISNHLYFYWYRQILGQKVEFLVSFYNNEISEKSEIFDDQFSVERPDGSNFTLKIRSTKLEDSAMYFCASIWERATNEQFFGPGTRLTVL.

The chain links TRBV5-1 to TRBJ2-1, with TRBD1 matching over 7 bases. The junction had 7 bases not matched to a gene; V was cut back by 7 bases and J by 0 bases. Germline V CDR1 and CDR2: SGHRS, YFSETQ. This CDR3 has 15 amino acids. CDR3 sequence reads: CASALNRGSYNEQFF. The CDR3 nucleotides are TGCGCCAGCGCGCTAAACAGGGGCTCCTACAATGAGCAGTTCTTC.

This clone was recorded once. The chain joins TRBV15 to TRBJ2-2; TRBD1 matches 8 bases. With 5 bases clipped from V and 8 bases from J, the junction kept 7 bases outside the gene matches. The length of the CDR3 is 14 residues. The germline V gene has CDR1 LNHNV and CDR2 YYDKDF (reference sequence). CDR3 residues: CATSGTGQAGELFF. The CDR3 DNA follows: TGTGCCACCAGCGGGACAGGACAGGCAGGGGAGCTGTTTTTT.

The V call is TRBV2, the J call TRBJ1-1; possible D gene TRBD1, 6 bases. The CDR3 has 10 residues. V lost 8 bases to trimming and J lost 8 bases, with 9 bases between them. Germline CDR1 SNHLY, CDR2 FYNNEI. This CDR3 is CASRGLEAFF. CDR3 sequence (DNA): TGTGCCAGCCGGGGGCTCGAAGCTTTCTTT.

The CDR3 DNA is TGTGCCAGCAGCTTCACTAGCGGGAGGTCCTACGAGCAGTACTTC. It is translated as CASSFTSGRSYEQYF. This chain uses TRBV7-9 with TRBJ2-7; 12 nucleotides agree with TRBD2. This CDR3 has 15 residues. The ends lost 3 bases at V and 1 base at J; junction bases unmatched: 1. Germline V gene sequence: CDR1 SEHNR, CDR2 FQNEAQ (reference sequence).

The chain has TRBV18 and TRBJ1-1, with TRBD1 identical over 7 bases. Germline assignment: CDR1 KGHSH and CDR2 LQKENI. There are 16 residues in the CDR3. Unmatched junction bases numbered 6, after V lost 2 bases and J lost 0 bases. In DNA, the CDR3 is TGTGCCAGCTCACCAGGACAGGCGGGAATGAACACTGAAGCTTTCTTT. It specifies CASSPGQAGMNTEAFF.

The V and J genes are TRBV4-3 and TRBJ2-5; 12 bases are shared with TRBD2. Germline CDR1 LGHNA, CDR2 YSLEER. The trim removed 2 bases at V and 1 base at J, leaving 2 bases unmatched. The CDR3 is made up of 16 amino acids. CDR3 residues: CASSQTSGRFQETQYF. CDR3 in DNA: TGCGCCAGCAGCCAAACTAGCGGGAGGTTCCAAGAGACCCAGTACTTC.

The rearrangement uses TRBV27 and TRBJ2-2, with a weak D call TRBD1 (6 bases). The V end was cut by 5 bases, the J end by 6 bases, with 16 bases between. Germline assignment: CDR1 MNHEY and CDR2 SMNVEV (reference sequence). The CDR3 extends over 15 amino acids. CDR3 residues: CASSPATGMAGELFF. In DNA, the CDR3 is TGTGCCAGCAGTCCAGCCACAGGGATGGCCGGGGAGCTGTTTTTT.

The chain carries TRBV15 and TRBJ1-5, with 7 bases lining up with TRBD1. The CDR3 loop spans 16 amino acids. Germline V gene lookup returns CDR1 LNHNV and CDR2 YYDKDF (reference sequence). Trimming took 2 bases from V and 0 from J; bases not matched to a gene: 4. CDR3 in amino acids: CATSRPGTVSNQPQHF. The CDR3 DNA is TGTGCCACCAGCAGACCCGGGACAGTTAGCAATCAGCCCCAGCATTTT.

The CDR3 nucleotides are TGCGCCAGCAGCCAGGGACCAAACACCGGGGAGCTGTTTTTT. Protein: CASSQGPNTGELFF. The chain recombines TRBV4-1 with TRBJ2-2; perhaps D is TRBD1 or TRBD2 (5 bases each). V lost 3 bases to trimming and J lost 2 bases, with 7 bases between them. The germline V gene has CDR1 MGHRA and CDR2 YSYEKL. This CDR3 is 14 amino acids long.

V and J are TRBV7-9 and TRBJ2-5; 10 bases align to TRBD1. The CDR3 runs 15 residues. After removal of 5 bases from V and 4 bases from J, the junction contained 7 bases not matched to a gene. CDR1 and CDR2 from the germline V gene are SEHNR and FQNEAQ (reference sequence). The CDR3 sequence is CASSKWTGGIETQYF. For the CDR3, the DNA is TGTGCCAGCAGCAAATGGACAGGGGGAATAGAGACCCAGTACTTC.

The CDR3 DNA reads TGTGCCAGCAGTCGACAGGGTACGGGGCAGCCCCAGCATTTT. Encoded protein: CASSRQGTGQPQHF. The genes are TRBV27 and TRBJ1-5; the match to TRBD1 covers 7 bases. Germline V gene sequence: CDR1 MNHEY, CDR2 SMNVEV (reference sequence). V dropped 5 bases and J dropped 7; count of bases not matched to a gene: 8. The CDR3 contains 14 residues.

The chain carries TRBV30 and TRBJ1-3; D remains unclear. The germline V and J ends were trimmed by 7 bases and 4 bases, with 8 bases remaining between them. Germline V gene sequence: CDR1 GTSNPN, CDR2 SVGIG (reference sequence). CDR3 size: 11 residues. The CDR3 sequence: CALDHGNTIYF. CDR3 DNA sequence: TGTGCCTTGGACCACGGAAACACCATATATTTT.

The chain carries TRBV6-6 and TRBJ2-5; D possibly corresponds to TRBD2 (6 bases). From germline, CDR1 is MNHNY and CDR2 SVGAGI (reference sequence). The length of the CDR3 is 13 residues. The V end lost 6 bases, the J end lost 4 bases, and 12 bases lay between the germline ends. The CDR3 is CASSVLGGETQYF. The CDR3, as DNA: TGTGCCAGCAGCGTTTTGGGGGGAGAGACCCAGTACTTC.

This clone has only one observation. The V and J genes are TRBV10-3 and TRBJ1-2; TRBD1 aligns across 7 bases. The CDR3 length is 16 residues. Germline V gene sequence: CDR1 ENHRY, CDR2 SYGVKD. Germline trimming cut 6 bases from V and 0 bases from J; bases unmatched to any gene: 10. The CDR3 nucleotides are TGTGCCATCAGCGACGGGACAGTCACTTCTAACTATGGCTACACCTTC. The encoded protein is CAISDGTVTSNYGYTF.